These 13 T cell receptor beta chains were all obtained from the same sample, sequenced in a study of a mutant IDH1 vaccine in newly diagnosed glioma. The method was immunoSEQ multiplex PCR; TCRdb's version includes in-frame clones alone and lacks a portion of them. The sample yields roughly 11,000 clones, 81% seen once. Their antigens are not known. Time point given: week 47, end of study. Topical imiquimod accompanied each vaccine dose, which consisted of 300 ug of mutant IDH1 20-mer peptide. This sample comprised PBMCs, obtained from a glioma patient whose treatment included an IDH1 peptide vaccine. The receptors were gathered from a man in his thirties or forties with glioma.

The chain couples TRBV6-5 to TRBJ2-7; 7 bases align to TRBD1. Per germline, CDR1 MNHEY and CDR2 SVGAGI. This CDR3 comprises 13 residues. With 4 bases clipped from V and 6 bases from J, the junction kept 6 bases outside the gene matches. The CDR3 here is CASSSTGDREQYF. As DNA, the CDR3 is TGTGCCAGCAGTTCTACAGGGGACCGCGAGCAGTACTTC.

This chain links TRBV4-1 with TRBJ2-1; 11 bases line up with TRBD2. Germline-derived CDR1 and CDR2 are MGHRA and YSYEKL. With V trimmed by 3 bases and J by 0 bases, 4 bases remained unmatched. The CDR3 is 17 amino acids. The CDR3 DNA sequence: TGCGCCAGCAGCCACGGGACTAGCGGAACCTCCTACAATGAGCAGTTCTTC. Its protein is CASSHGTSGTSYNEQFF.

The chain couples TRBV18 to TRBJ1-1; 10 bases match TRBD1. The J segment lost 5 bases and the V segment lost 1 base, leaving 4 bases of the junction unmatched. The CDR3 spans 15 residues. Germline lookup yields CDR1 KGHSH and CDR2 LQKENI. The CDR3 region has the DNA TGTGCCAGCTCACCACTGGGACAGGGGTGGACTGAAGCTTTCTTT. Translating it yields CASSPLGQGWTEAFF. Variable domain in full (rest from reference TRBV18 and TRBJ1-1): NAGVMQNPRHLVRRRGQEARLRCSPMKGHSHVYWYRQLPEEGLKFMVYLQKENIIDESGMPKERFSAEFPKEGPSILRIQQVVRGDSAAYFCASSPLGQGWTEAFFGQGTRLTVV.

The V gene is TRBV2, the J gene TRBJ1-1, with D hard to call. The V gene lost 0 bases and the J gene lost 7 bases, with 6 bases spanning the gap. The germline CDR1 and CDR2 sequences are SNHLY and FYNNEI. This CDR3 is 12 amino acids long. The CDR3 DNA follows: TGTGCCAGCAGTGAAGCGCAAGGTGAAGCTTTCTTT. This encodes CASSEAQGEAFF.

The chain joins TRBV5-4 to TRBJ2-7; tentatively, D is TRBD1 or TRBD2 (5 bases each). V was cut by 1 base and J by 4 bases, with 15 bases left in between. Germline V gives CDR1 SGHNT, CDR2 YYREEE (reference sequence). CDR3 size: 15 residues. The CDR3 sequence is CASSLFTGTEYEQYF. CDR3 in DNA: TGTGCCAGCAGCTTGTTCACCGGGACCGAGTACGAGCAGTACTTC.

The chain couples TRBV19 to TRBJ2-7, with D perhaps matching TRBD2 (6 bases). Looked up from germline, CDR1 is LNHDA and CDR2 is SQIVND (reference sequence). The germline V and J ends were trimmed by 3 bases and 3 bases, with 15 bases remaining between them. The CDR3 contains 15 residues. The CDR3 bases are TGTGCCAGTAGTATCGGTACAGCGGGTGGCTACGAGCAGTACTTC. As protein: CASSIGTAGGYEQYF. Full variable domain (missing parts from reference TRBV19 and TRBJ2-7): DGGITQSPKYLFRKEGQNVTLSCEQNLNHDAMYWYRQDPGQGLRLIYYSQIVNDFQKGDIAEGYSVSREKKESFPLTVTSAQKNPTAFYLCASSIGTAGGYEQYFGPGTRLTVT.

This rearrangement joins TRBV6-5 to TRBJ2-3; weak D call: TRBD2 (5 bases). Germline-derived CDR1 and CDR2 are MNHEY and SVGAGI. The V gene lost 6 bases and the J gene lost 1 base, with 8 bases spanning the gap. The CDR3 loop spans 13 amino acids. Here the CDR3 DNA reads TGTGCCAGCAGAATTAGCGGCACAGATACGCAGTATTTT. Its translation: CASRISGTDTQYF.

This chain joins TRBV14 and TRBJ2-7; D is perhaps TRBD1 (6 bases). The CDR3 loop spans 15 amino acids. Germline-derived CDR1 and CDR2 are SGHDN and FVKESK. V lost 1 base and J 0 bases, leaving 10 bases between the germline ends. CDR3 in DNA: TGTGCCAGCAGCCAAGGTCCACAGGGCTCCTACGAGCAGTACTTC. This codes for CASSQGPQGSYEQYF.

This clone has just one count. V is TRBV7-2 and J is TRBJ1-4; the D is unclear. Per the germline V gene, CDR1 is SGHTA and CDR2 is FQGNSA. The CDR3 contains 14 residues. Between the trimmed V and J ends, which lost 3 bases and 8 bases, there was a span of 13 bases. CDR3 amino acids: CASSLTDRVEKLFF. The CDR3 nucleotides read TGTGCCAGCAGCTTGACGGATAGGGTCGAAAAACTGTTTTTT.

V is TRBV9 and J is TRBJ2-1; 10 bases align to TRBD2. The V and J ends lost 0 bases and 9 bases, in that order; junction bases with no gene match: 3. This CDR3 spans 14 amino acids. Germline assignment: CDR1 SGDLS and CDR2 YYNGEE. The CDR3 sequence: CASSVVAGGTEQFF. CDR3 nucleotides: TGTGCCAGCAGCGTAGTAGCGGGAGGCACTGAGCAGTTCTTC.

This sequence joins TRBV10-3 and TRBJ1-2; D is perhaps TRBD1 (6 bases). V was clipped by 6 bases and J by 6 bases, with 11 bases between them. The CDR3 runs to 12 residues. In germline, CDR1 is ENHRY, CDR2 SYGVKD. For the CDR3, the DNA is TGTGCCATCAGCGGACAGTTAAATGGCTACACCTTC. Translating gives CAISGQLNGYTF.

This rearrangement joins TRBV29-1 to TRBJ2-7; 10 bases are shared with TRBD2. The ends lost 7 bases at V and 1 base at J; junction bases unmatched: 10. There are 15 residues in the CDR3. Germline V gene lookup returns CDR1 SQVTM and CDR2 ANQGSEA. This CDR3 is CSASSTSGTSYEQYF. The CDR3 coding sequence is TGCAGCGCCTCAAGCACTAGCGGGACTTCCTACGAGCAGTACTTC.

V and J are TRBV5-6 and TRBJ1-2; tentatively, D is TRBD1 (5 bases). CDR1 and CDR2 from the germline V gene are SGHDT and YYEEEE. The V gene lost 2 bases and the J gene lost 0 bases, with 8 bases spanning the gap. CDR3 length equals 14 residues. CDR3 in DNA: TGTGCCAGCAGCTTTTGGGGGGCTAACTATGGCTACACCTTC. Protein: CASSFWGANYGYTF.